This passage covers 20 T cell receptor beta chains from one sample sequenced in a study of PD-1 blockade in mismatch repair-deficient tumors. Some clones are missing from TCRdb's copy, which holds only in-frame ones; the method was immunoSEQ multiplex PCR. The table includes around 120,000 clones, about 88% detected once. Sample: peripheral blood, taken approximately 70 weeks after starting pembrolizumab. All receptors come from an adult with mismatch repair-deficient cancer.

The chain joins TRBV7-3 to TRBJ2-7; a possible D gene is TRBD2 (5 bases). V gave up 2 bases and J gave up 7 bases, with 21 bases separating them. The CDR3 extends over 16 amino acids. Germline CDR1 and CDR2: SGHTA and FQGTGA. CDR3 protein: CASSLASTRDLDEQYF. CDR3 sequence (DNA): TGTGCCAGCAGCTTAGCCTCTACGAGGGATTTAGATGAGCAGTACTTC.

V usage is TRBV4-1 and J usage is TRBJ2-6; 9 nucleotides line up with TRBD2. CDR1 is MGHRA, CDR2 YSYEKL, per germline. V lost 4 bases to trimming and J lost 0 bases; unmatched junction nucleotides: 19. CDR3 size: 22 residues. The CDR3 DNA follows: TGCGCCAGCAGCCGGGGGTCTCTAGCTCGGCGGGAGGGGAGCTCTGGGGCCAACGTCCTGACTTTC. Translating it yields CASSRGSLARREGSSGANVLTF.

The V gene is TRBV5-8, the J gene TRBJ2-1; 13 bases are shared with TRBD2. Germline lookup yields CDR1 SGHTS and CDR2 YDEGEE. The CDR3 extends over 18 amino acids. Trimming took 0 bases from V and 0 from J; bases not matched to a gene: 3. CDR3 in amino acids: CASSLELAGGSSYNEQFF. CDR3 sequence (DNA): TGTGCCAGCAGCTTGGAACTAGCGGGAGGGAGCTCCTACAATGAGCAGTTCTTC.

The chain couples TRBV4-1 to TRBJ2-7; 12 bases match TRBD2. Germline V gives CDR1 MGHRA, CDR2 YSYEKL. V lost 4 bases, J lost 6 bases, and 7 bases stayed unmatched. The CDR3 is 15 residues long. The CDR3: CASSRKGLAGSEQYF. As DNA, the CDR3 is TGCGCCAGCAGCCGAAAGGGACTAGCGGGTTCCGAGCAGTACTTC.

V gene TRBV7-9 combines with J gene TRBJ2-3; no definite D call. There are 14 residues in the CDR3. The germline V gene has CDR1 SEHNR and CDR2 FQNEAQ (reference sequence). Deletions cut 4 bases from V and 3 bases from J, with 11 bases between. DNA of the CDR3: TGTGCCAGCAGCTGGAAGGGTGAGACAGATACGCAGTATTTT. This encodes CASSWKGETDTQYF.

The gene calls are TRBV19 and TRBJ1-1; possibly TRBD1 for D (5 bases). This CDR3 contains 14 residues. V dropped 3 bases and J dropped 3 bases, with 11 bases sitting between them. The germline gives CDR1 LNHDA, CDR2 SQIVND (reference sequence). In DNA, the CDR3 is TGTGCCAGTAGTATGGGGGGGAGGTACACTGAAGCTTTCTTT. This sequence encodes CASSMGGRYTEAFF.

This clone was detected once. This CDR3 is CASSPETGVNTEAFF. For the CDR3, the DNA is TGTGCCAGCAGCCCTGAGACAGGGGTGAACACTGAAGCTTTCTTT. The chain uses TRBV5-4 and TRBJ1-1, with 8 bases matching TRBD1. V trimming: 4 bases; J trimming: 0 bases; junction bases outside the gene matches: 5. The germline V gene has CDR1 SGHNT and CDR2 YYREEE (reference sequence). The CDR3 covers 15 residues.

J is TRBJ2-7 and V is TRBV6-5; 9 positions match TRBD2. Trimming removed 0 bases from V and 5 bases from J; junction bases left unmatched: 5. The CDR3 extends over 15 amino acids. From germline, CDR1 is MNHEY and CDR2 SVGAGI. The CDR3 region is CASSYSAGGINEQYF. The CDR3 DNA sequence: TGTGCCAGCAGTTACTCAGCGGGAGGAATAAACGAGCAGTACTTC.

V usage is TRBV9 and J usage is TRBJ2-1; the match to TRBD2 covers 8 bases. The CDR3 runs 16 residues. CDR1 and CDR2 (germline): SGDLS, YYNGEE. The junction had 11 bases not matched to a gene; V was cut back by 0 bases and J by 9 bases. CDR3 nucleotide sequence: TGTGCCAGCAGCGTAGATCTCGGGAGGGCCACGACTGAGCAGTTCTTC. This sequence encodes CASSVDLGRATTEQFF.

The V and J genes are TRBV13 and TRBJ2-3; TRBD2 agrees at 7 bases. The V segment lost 1 base and the J segment 1 base; nucleotides outside the gene matches: 5. The CDR3 consists of 16 residues. Germline CDR1 is PRHDT and CDR2 is FYEKMQ (reference sequence). The CDR3 coding sequence is TGTGCCAGCAGCTTAGCTCTAGCGGAGGGCACAGATACGCAGTATTTT. Protein sequence: CASSLALAEGTDTQYF.

The chain is built from TRBV11-2 and TRBJ2-5, with D unclear. Trimming took off 5 bases at V and 0 bases at J, with 22 bases between the two ends. The germline V gene encodes CDR1 SGHAT and CDR2 FQNNGV. This CDR3 is built from 18 residues. The CDR3 protein is CASSPRPGRTSYQETQYF. DNA of the CDR3: TGTGCCAGCAGCCCCCGACCGGGCCGAACGAGTTACCAAGAGACCCAGTACTTC.

Only one count was recorded for this clone. The CDR3 protein is CATSRDFSSSEQYF. CDR3 nucleotide sequence: TGTGCCACCAGCAGAGATTTTTCCAGCTCCGAGCAGTACTTC. The V and J genes are TRBV15 and TRBJ2-7; D gene ambiguous. Per the germline V gene, CDR1 is LNHNV and CDR2 is YYDKDF (reference sequence). V was cut by 0 bases and J by 6 bases, with 12 bases left in between. The CDR3 is 14 amino acids.

The chain uses TRBV6-1 and TRBJ2-7; D call uncertain. V dropped 2 bases and J dropped 3 bases, with 11 bases sitting between them. Germline V CDR1 and CDR2: MNHNS, SASEGT. The CDR3 has 14 residues. The CDR3 sequence is CASSERHLYYEQYF. The CDR3 nucleotides read TGTGCCAGCAGTGAAAGGCACCTTTACTACGAGCAGTACTTC.

CDR3 coding DNA: TGTGCCAGCAGCCAAGCGAAGTGGGGGCTTGAAGATCAGCCCCAGCATTTT. Amino acids: CASSQAKWGLEDQPQHF. The chain uses TRBV4-2 and TRBJ1-5; possibly TRBD1 for D (6 bases). Trimming pared 1 base from V and 5 bases from J, leaving 18 bases between. CDR1 and CDR2 (germline): LGHNA, YNFKEQ. The CDR3 sequence is 17 residues long.

The gene calls are TRBV10-3 and TRBJ2-2; D possibly uses TRBD1 or TRBD2 (5 bases each). In germline, CDR1 is ENHRY, CDR2 SYGVKD. The CDR3 covers 15 residues. With 5 bases removed from V and 1 base from J, the gap between germline ends came to 11 bases. The CDR3 coding sequence is TGTGCCATCAGTATCGGGACGGGGAACACCGGGGAGCTGTTTTTT. It yields the protein CAISIGTGNTGELFF.

The V call is TRBV5-1, the J call TRBJ2-1, with 7 bases aligning to TRBD1. This CDR3 is 20 amino acids long. V lost 4 bases and J lost 2; bases outside the gene matches: 21. The germline V gene has CDR1 SGHRS and CDR2 YFSETQ. CDR3 region: CASSPRRDRLTGITYNEQFF. Here the CDR3 DNA reads TGCGCCAGCAGCCCCCGTCGGGACAGACTTACGGGCATCACCTACAATGAGCAGTTCTTC.

This clone was seen only once. The rearrangement joins TRBV7-9 to TRBJ2-3; D perhaps matches TRBD2 (5 bases). CDR1 and CDR2 from the germline V gene are SEHNR and FQNEAQ (reference sequence). This CDR3 comprises 17 residues. V was clipped by 3 bases and J by 2 bases, with 18 bases between them. The CDR3 nucleotides read TGTGCCAGCAGCTTTGGGAGTCCCCCTCGTGCCACAGATACGCAGTATTTT. Its translation: CASSFGSPPRATDTQYF.

V gene TRBV30 combines with J gene TRBJ2-3, with D perhaps given as TRBD1 or TRBD2 (7 bases each). From germline, CDR1 is GTSNPN and CDR2 SVGIG (reference sequence). This CDR3 contains 17 residues. Trimming shortened V by 4 bases and J by 0 bases, and 20 bases separated the two germline ends. As DNA, the CDR3 is TGTGCCTGGAACCCCTTCTCAGGGGGGGCTAGCACAGATACGCAGTATTTT. The encoded protein is CAWNPFSGGASTDTQYF.

This clone was recorded a few times. This chain uses TRBV6-5 with TRBJ1-5; D not certain. CDR1 is MNHEY and CDR2 is SVGAGI in the germline V gene. The CDR3 sequence is 13 residues long. V was shortened by 4 bases and J by 3 bases, with 7 bases between the two germline ends. The CDR3 region is CASSFGVNQPQHF. The CDR3 DNA follows: TGTGCCAGCAGTTTTGGGGTCAATCAGCCCCAGCATTTT.

The chain links TRBV6-5 to TRBJ2-1, with TRBD2 matching 9 bases. Germline CDR1 is MNHEY and CDR2 is SVGAGI. This CDR3 comprises 15 residues. V gave up 6 bases and J gave up 3 bases; unmatched junction bases: 6. CDR3 sequence (DNA): TGTGCCAGCAGCTCCGGCGGGGGGGGCTACAATGAGCAGTTCTTC. Translation gives CASSSGGGGYNEQFF.